One and the same sample provided the 9 T cell receptor beta chains below, sequenced in a study of blood T cell repertoires in COVID-19. The method was immunoSEQ multiplex PCR; TCRdb's version includes in-frame clones alone and lacks a portion of them. Of 95,000 to 120,000 clones listed, about 85% are singletons. Sample: peripheral blood. The origin of the receptors is a woman aged 60-70 years with COVID-19, enrolled during active disease.

This sequence joins TRBV5-4 and TRBJ2-7, with TRBD2 matching 10 bases. The CDR3 is made up of 16 amino acids. Losses at the gene ends were 0 bases for V and 0 bases for J; bases not matched to a gene: 3. Per the germline V gene, CDR1 is SGHNT and CDR2 is YYREEE (reference sequence). CDR3 in amino acids: CASSLDSGGSSYEQYF. The CDR3 bases are TGTGCCAGCAGCTTGGATAGCGGGGGGAGCTCCTACGAGCAGTACTTC.

This sequence joins TRBV6-1 and TRBJ2-7; a possible D gene is TRBD1 (5 bases). The CDR3 is 15 amino acids. V was shortened by 0 bases and J by 3 bases, with 12 bases between the two germline ends. The germline gives CDR1 MNHNS, CDR2 SASEGT. The CDR3 region has the DNA TGTGCCAGCAGTGAAGCGCCTCACAGGTACTACGAGCAGTACTTC. This codes for CASSEAPHRYYEQYF.

The V and J genes are TRBV9 and TRBJ1-2; D unclear. Germline loops: CDR1 SGDLS, CDR2 YYNGEE. Trimming shortened V by 0 bases and J by 8 bases, and 11 bases separated the two germline ends. The CDR3 has 13 amino acids. CDR3 nucleotide sequence: TGTGCCAGCAGCGTAGATAAACTCTCGGGCTACACCTTC. Its protein product is CASSVDKLSGYTF.

The rearrangement links TRBV27 to TRBJ2-2, with a tentative D call TRBD2 (7 bases). Trimming stripped 10 bases from V and 0 bases from J, with 15 bases between. CDR3 length: 15 amino acids. Per germline, CDR1 MNHEY and CDR2 SMNVEV (reference sequence). The CDR3 DNA reads as TGTGCCACTCAGTTGGGGGGGCCGAACACCGGGGAGCTGTTTTTT. Translating it yields CATQLGGPNTGELFF.

The count of this clone is one. The J gene is TRBJ1-2, the V gene TRBV7-8; D might be TRBD1 (5 bases). Germline V gene data show CDR1 as SGHVS and CDR2 as FQNEAQ. The V end lost 10 bases, the J end lost 6 bases, and 27 bases lay between the germline ends. The CDR3 is 16 amino acids. The CDR3 nucleotides are TGTGCCATCCTTGCGGGTGGGGGGGGATCAACAAATGGCTACACCTTC. Its translation is CAILAGGGGSTNGYTF.

The genes are TRBV12-3 or TRBV12-4 and TRBJ1-5, with D possibly matching TRBD1 (5 bases). Trimming took off 1 base at V and 7 bases at J, with 8 bases between the two ends. The CDR3 spans 13 residues. The CDR3 loop reads CASSLGGEQPQHF. CDR3 in DNA: TGTGCCAGCAGTTTAGGGGGGGAACAGCCCCAGCATTTT.

The V call is TRBV27, the J call TRBJ2-5, with 7 bases that match TRBD2. Trimming took 2 bases from V and 2 from J; bases not matched to a gene: 2. Per germline, CDR1 MNHEY and CDR2 SMNVEV (reference sequence). The CDR3 contains 14 residues. The CDR3: CASSLLAAQETQYF. The CDR3 coding sequence is TGTGCCAGCAGTTTACTAGCGGCTCAAGAGACCCAGTACTTC.

The V call is TRBV18, the J call TRBJ1-2, with D unclear. Germline CDR1 and CDR2: KGHSH and LQKENI. Trimming shortened V by 3 bases and J by 2 bases, and 10 bases separated the two germline ends. The CDR3 length is 14 residues. The CDR3 is CASSPGAGNYGYTF. CDR3 coding DNA: TGTGCCAGCTCACCCGGTGCAGGAAACTATGGCTACACCTTC.

J is TRBJ2-7 and V is TRBV7-9; D remains unclear. Germline loops: CDR1 SEHNR, CDR2 FQNEAQ (reference sequence). The CDR3 extends over 13 amino acids. Trimming took off 1 base at V and 2 bases at J, with 6 bases between the two ends. The CDR3 DNA is TGTGCCAGCAGCTTAGACAGTCCCTACGAGCAGTACTTC. Protein sequence: CASSLDSPYEQYF. Using reference TRBV7-9 and TRBJ2-7 for the parts outside the CDR3, the full variable domain is DTGVSQNPRHKITKRGQNVTFRCDPISEHNRLYWYRQTLGQGPEFLTYFQNEAQLEKSRLLSDRFSAERPKGSFSTLEIQRTEQGDSAMYLCASSLDSPYEQYFGPGTRLTVT.